One and the same sample provided the 19 T cell receptor beta chains below, sequenced in a study of shared clonotypes between healthy human individuals. Naive CD8 cells, CD45RO-negative and positively selected for CCR7, excluded terminally differentiated effector memory CD45RA+ cells. Assay: immunoSEQ multiplex PCR; the TCRdb copy retains only in-frame clones and omits some. The sample includes approximately 2,200,000 clones, 85% to 95% of them seen just once. Source material: naive CD8+ T cells from PBMCs. These receptor sequences come from a young man in good health. Some clones in this sample may be carry-over from other donors' samples.

The chain employs TRBV5-6 and TRBJ1-4; D not resolved. Germline CDR1 SGHDT, CDR2 YYEEEE. The CDR3 length is 14 residues. The V end lost 1 base, the J end lost 6 bases, and 10 bases lay between the germline ends. The CDR3 sequence is CASSLWGNDEKLFF. CDR3 in DNA: TGTGCCAGCAGCTTGTGGGGAAATGATGAAAAACTGTTTTTT.

The rearrangement joins TRBV7-9 to TRBJ2-2; D unresolved. Germline V gives CDR1 SEHNR, CDR2 FQNEAQ (reference sequence). This CDR3 is built from 13 residues. V was clipped by 6 bases and J by 6 bases, with 11 bases between them. The CDR3 sequence is CASRPTPAGELFF. CDR3 DNA sequence: TGTGCCAGCAGACCTACCCCGGCCGGGGAGCTGTTTTTT.

This chain links TRBV6-1 with TRBJ1-5; tentative D call: TRBD1 (6 bases). Germline lookup yields CDR1 MNHNS and CDR2 SASEGT. The V and J ends lost 2 bases and 1 base respectively, with 12 bases between them. This CDR3 is 16 amino acids long. The CDR3 bases are TGTGCCAGCAGTGAACTACAGGGATACAGCAATCAGCCCCAGCATTTT. It yields the protein CASSELQGYSNQPQHF.

V is TRBV13 and J is TRBJ2-2; TRBD2 aligns across 7 bases. CDR3 length: 18 residues. Germline-derived CDR1 and CDR2 are PRHDT and FYEKMQ (reference sequence). Losses at the gene ends were 4 bases for V and 5 bases for J; bases not matched to a gene: 16. CDR3 sequence: CASSSGLLLMGGTGELFF. CDR3 nucleotide sequence: TGTGCCAGCAGCTCGGGACTGCTACTCATGGGAGGGACCGGGGAGCTGTTTTTT.

In regard to this clone: Within the sample, other DNA sequences also encode this same CDR3. The chain employs TRBV9 and TRBJ2-2; no clear D gene. Trimming stripped 2 bases from V and 1 base from J, with 6 bases between. Germline V gene sequence: CDR1 SGDLS, CDR2 YYNGEE. The CDR3 has 14 residues. CDR3 bases: TGTGCCAGCAGCGTTTTACAGAACACCGGGGAGCTGTTTTTT. This translates into CASSVLQNTGELFF.

V is TRBV5-7 and J is TRBJ2-7; no reliable D call. TRBV5-7 is recorded as an ORF, its role being uncertain. This CDR3 has 15 residues. V lost 1 base to trimming and J lost 3 bases, with 14 bases between them. As DNA, the CDR3 is TGTGCCAGCAGCTTGATCCTACAGATTAACTACGAGCAGTACTTC. It is translated as CASSLILQINYEQYF.

This chain uses TRBV6-6 with TRBJ1-3; TRBD1 agrees at 9 bases. V gave up 8 bases and J gave up 3 bases; unmatched junction bases: 5. Germline V gene lookup returns CDR1 MNHNY and CDR2 SVGAGI (reference sequence). This CDR3 has 14 amino acids. The DNA of the CDR3 is TGTGCCAGCCGGGACAGGGATGTTGGAAACACCATATATTTT. Its protein product is CASRDRDVGNTIYF.

The chain combines TRBV7-2 with TRBJ2-2, with TRBD2 matching over 11 bases. The junction had 6 bases not matched to a gene; V was cut back by 3 bases and J by 6 bases. The germline gives CDR1 SGHTA, CDR2 FQGNSA. The CDR3 runs 16 residues. This CDR3 is CASSFPRTSGPGELFF. The CDR3 DNA reads as TGTGCCAGCAGCTTTCCCCGGACTAGCGGGCCCGGGGAGCTGTTTTTT.

This chain connects TRBV9 to TRBJ2-1, with D perhaps matching TRBD1 or TRBD2 (6 bases each). CDR1 SGDLS and CDR2 YYNGEE come from the germline V gene. Trimming removed 4 bases from V and 10 bases from J, with 15 bases in between. The CDR3 spans 13 residues. The CDR3 bases are TGTGCCAGCAGCCCAGGAGGGGGAGGCGAGCAGTTCTTC. It encodes CASSPGGGGEQFF.

The V gene is TRBV27, the J gene TRBJ1-1, with 10 bases identical to TRBD1. Germline values: CDR1 MNHEY, CDR2 SMNVEV (reference sequence). There are 15 residues in the CDR3. V was pared by 7 bases and J by 2 bases, with 7 bases of the junction left unmatched. The CDR3 DNA sequence: TGTGCCAGCACCGACAGGGGGCCCCTAAACACTGAAGCTTTCTTT. It codes for CASTDRGPLNTEAFF.

This chain connects TRBV5-4 to TRBJ1-2, with D unclear. CDR3 length: 14 amino acids. V was cut by 4 bases and J by 2 bases, with 12 bases left in between. Germline-derived CDR1 and CDR2 are SGHNT and YYREEE (reference sequence). The CDR3 protein is CASSPTVTNYGYTF. In DNA, the CDR3 is TGTGCCAGCAGCCCGACGGTTACCAACTATGGCTACACCTTC.

The chain joins TRBV4-1 to TRBJ2-3, with D unresolved. CDR1 is MGHRA and CDR2 is YSYEKL in the germline V gene. Trimming pared 4 bases from V and 7 bases from J, leaving 21 bases between. This CDR3 region has 16 residues. DNA of the CDR3: TGCGCCAGCAGCCCCATGCCCGCTCCGGTTTCATATACGCAGTATTTT. It yields the protein CASSPMPAPVSYTQYF.

The chain is built from TRBV7-8 and TRBJ2-3; TRBD1 matches at 9 bases. There are 14 residues in the CDR3. Trimming at V came to 5 bases and at J to 6 bases, leaving 6 bases not matched to a gene. The germline gives CDR1 SGHVS, CDR2 FQNEAQ. The CDR3 DNA sequence: TGTGCCAGCAGCGAACAGGGGGCTTCGGATACGCAGTATTTT. This gives the protein CASSEQGASDTQYF.

This chain uses TRBV23-1 with TRBJ2-5, with a weak D call TRBD2 (5 bases). TRBV23-1 is sorted into the ORF group, with uncertain function. The CDR3 has 15 residues. V was pared by 0 bases and J by 2 bases, with 10 bases between. In DNA, the CDR3 is TGCGCCAGCAGTCAATCGGAGGCGGTACAAGAGACCCAGTACTTC. It yields the protein CASSQSEAVQETQYF.

The rearrangement uses TRBV15 and TRBJ2-2, with D possibly being TRBD1 (6 bases). CDR1 and CDR2 from the germline V gene are LNHNV and YYDKDF (reference sequence). This CDR3 comprises 19 residues. Trimming cost V 1 base and J 2 bases, with 20 bases left between them. For the CDR3, the DNA is TGTGCCACCAGCAGAGGTATACTTGAGGACAGACTAAACACCGGGGAGCTGTTTTTT. Its translation: CATSRGILEDRLNTGELFF. Full variable domain (missing parts from reference TRBV15 and TRBJ2-2): DAMVIQNPRYQVTQFGKPVTLSCSQTLNHNVMYWYQQKSSQAPKLLFHYYDKDFNNEADTPDNFQSRRPNTSFCFLDIRSPGLGDTAMYLCATSRGILEDRLNTGELFFGEGSRLTVL.

V and J are TRBV27 and TRBJ1-2; TRBD1 matches at 7 bases. CDR3 size: 14 residues. V trimming: 4 bases; J trimming: 7 bases; junction bases outside the gene matches: 9. Germline V CDR1 and CDR2: MNHEY, SMNVEV (reference sequence). The CDR3 DNA follows: TGTGCCAGCAGTTCCCCCTGGACAGGAGGTGGCTACACCTTC. Encoded protein: CASSSPWTGGGYTF.

The CDR3 protein is CSVEDLRGPEAFF. Written as DNA, the CDR3 is TGCAGCGTTGAAGATCTCAGGGGCCCGGAAGCTTTCTTT. The chain combines TRBV29-1 with TRBJ1-1, with a tentative D call TRBD1 (6 bases). V dropped 0 bases and J dropped 8 bases, with 13 bases sitting between them. Germline V lookup: CDR1 SQVTM, CDR2 ANQGSEA. The CDR3 is 13 amino acids.

The chain couples TRBV29-1 to TRBJ2-7; D not resolved. V lost 6 bases and J lost 3, with 15 bases in between. The CDR3 runs 13 residues. CDR1 is SQVTM and CDR2 is ANQGSEA in the germline V gene. In nucleotides, the CDR3 is TGCAGCGTCCCAGATAACAGCAACTACGAGCAGTACTTC. Encoded protein: CSVPDNSNYEQYF.

The chain recombines TRBV2 with TRBJ2-7, with 9 bases matching TRBD2. Germline CDR1 and CDR2: SNHLY and FYNNEI. Germline trimming cut 6 bases from V and 3 bases from J; bases unmatched to any gene: 9. The CDR3 is 15 amino acids. The CDR3 nucleotides read TGTGCCAGCAGCGGCGGGACTAGCAGATACTACGAGCAGTACTTC. This codes for CASSGGTSRYYEQYF. The variable domain in full, completed from reference TRBV2 and TRBJ2-7, reads EPEVTQTPSHQVTQMGQEVILRCVPISNHLYFYWYRQILGQKVEFLVSFYNNEISEKSEIFDDQFSVERPDGSNFTLKIRSTKLEDSAMYFCASSGGTSRYYEQYFGPGTRLTVT.